Sequencing of this TCR beta chain was carried out in a study of blood T cell repertoires in COVID-19. TCRdb keeps only in-frame clones here, not all; method: immunoSEQ multiplex PCR. The data hold about 140,000 clones, with 84% observed a single time. The CDR3 has 13 residues. The germline V and J ends were trimmed by 5 bases and 2 bases, with 10 bases remaining between them. Germline CDR1 reads SGHAT; CDR2 reads FQNNGV. The chain links TRBV11-2 to TRBJ2-7, with unresolved D. This TCR came from a man aged 30 to 45 with COVID-19, enrolled during active disease. Specimen: peripheral blood. The CDR3 region has the DNA TGTGCCAGCAGCCCGGGTCCGACCTACGAGCAGTACTTC. As protein: CASSPGPTYEQYF.